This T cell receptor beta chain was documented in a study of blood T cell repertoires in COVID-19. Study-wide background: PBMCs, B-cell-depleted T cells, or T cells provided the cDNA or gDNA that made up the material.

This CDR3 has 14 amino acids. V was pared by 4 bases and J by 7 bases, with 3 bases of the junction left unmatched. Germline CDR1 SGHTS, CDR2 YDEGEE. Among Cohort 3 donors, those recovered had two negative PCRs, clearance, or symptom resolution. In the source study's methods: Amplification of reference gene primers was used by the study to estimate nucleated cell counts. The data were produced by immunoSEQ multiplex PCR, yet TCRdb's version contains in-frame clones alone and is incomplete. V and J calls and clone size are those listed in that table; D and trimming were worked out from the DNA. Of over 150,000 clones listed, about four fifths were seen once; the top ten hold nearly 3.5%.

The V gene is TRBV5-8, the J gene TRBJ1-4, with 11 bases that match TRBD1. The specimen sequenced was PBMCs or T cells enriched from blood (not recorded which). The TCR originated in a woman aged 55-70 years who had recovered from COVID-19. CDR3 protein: CASSPDRGLEKLFF. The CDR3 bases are TGTGCCAGCAGCCCGGACAGGGGGCTTGAAAAACTGTTTTTT.